One sample yielded the 3 T cell receptor delta chains listed below, sequenced in a study of Vδ1+ human thymocytes. General study findings and limits: Thymic TRG and TRD repertoires appeared highly polyclonal.

The template was reverse-transcribed extracted RNA. Pooled V-gene forward primers with one constant-region reverse primer generated the CDR3 amplicons by multiplex PCR. With CATT, TCRdb re-called clones from the multiplex PCR reads. The sample lists more than 50,000 delta-chain clones, approximately 15% occurring once. Their specific antigens are unknown. Sequenced material: Vdelta1+ gamma-delta thymocytes from the thymus. The subset was: FACS-sorted CD3+ TCRalphabeta- TCRVdelta1+ TCRVdelta2- thymocytes. All receptors come from a girl less than two years old who had congenital heart surgery.

This clone was counted between two and nine times. The chain carries TRDV1 and TRDJ1; D is perhaps TRDD3 (5 bases). Germline V CDR1 and CDR2: TSWWSYY, QGS. CDR3 length equals 17 residues. V dropped 0 bases and J dropped 3 bases, with 17 bases sitting between them. CDR3 nucleotides: TGTGCTCTTGGGGAACTTTCATCTCCCTGGGTAGCCGATAAACTCATCTTT. Translating it yields CALGELSSPWVADKLIF.

This clone has only a few counts. The chain joins TRDV1 to TRDJ1; unclear D gene. Trimming removed 0 bases from V and 1 base from J, with 9 bases in between. The CDR3 loop spans 15 amino acids. Germline loops: CDR1 TSWWSYY, CDR2 QGS. In nucleotides, the CDR3 is TGTGCTCTTGGGGAACTCCACGGCGGCACCGATAAACTCATCTTT. Protein sequence: CALGELHGGTDKLIF.

This clone was observed a handful of times. The chain recombines TRDV1 with TRDJ1; 9 bases are shared with TRDD3. The CDR3 runs to 16 residues. V lost 4 bases, J lost 1 base, and 7 bases stayed unmatched. Germline assignment: CDR1 TSWWSYY and CDR2 QGS. The DNA of the CDR3 is TGTGCTCTTGGGGTGTACTGGGGGAGACCCACCGATAAACTCATCTTT. This gives the protein CALGVYWGRPTDKLIF.